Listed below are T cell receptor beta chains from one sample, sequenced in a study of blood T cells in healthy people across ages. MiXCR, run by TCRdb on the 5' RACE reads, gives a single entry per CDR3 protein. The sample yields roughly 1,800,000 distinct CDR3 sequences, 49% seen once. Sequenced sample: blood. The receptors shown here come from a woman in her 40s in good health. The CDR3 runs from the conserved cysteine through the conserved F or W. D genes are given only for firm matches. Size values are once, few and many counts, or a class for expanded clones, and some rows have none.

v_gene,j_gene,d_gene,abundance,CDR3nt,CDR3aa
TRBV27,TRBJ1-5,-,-,TGTGCCAGCAAACTGACAGGTAGAATTCAGCCCCAGCATTTT,CASKLTGRIQPQHF
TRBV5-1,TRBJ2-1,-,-,TGCGCCAGCAGTGGGGGGACTCTTGAGAATGAGCAGTTCTTC,CASSGGTLENEQFF
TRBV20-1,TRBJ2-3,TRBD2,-,TGCAGTGCCGTGGATATTGGCGGGGGGCGCACAGATACGCAGTATTTT,CSAVDIGGGRTDTQYF
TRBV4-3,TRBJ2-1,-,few,TGCGCCAGCAGCCAAGACCTAGCGACAGCTGAGCAGTTCTTC,CASSQDLATAEQFF
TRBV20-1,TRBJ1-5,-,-,TGCAGTGCTAAGACGGAGTATAGCAATCAGCCCCAGCATTTT,CSAKTEYSNQPQHF
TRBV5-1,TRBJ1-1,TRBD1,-,TGCGCCAGCAGCTTTACAGGGGGTCGGAACACTGAAGCTTTCTTT,CASSFTGGRNTEAFF
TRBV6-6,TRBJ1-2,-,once,TGTGCCAGCAGTTACGGCAGGGACACCGATGGCTACACCTTC,CASSYGRDTDGYTF
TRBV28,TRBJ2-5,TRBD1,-,TGTGCCAGCAGAACAGGGGGCAGGGGGGAGACCCAGTACTTC,CASRTGGRGETQYF
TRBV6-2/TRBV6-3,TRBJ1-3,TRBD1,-,TGTGCCAGCAGTCCGGACAGGGCGCTCTCTGGAAACACCATATATTTT,CASSPDRALSGNTIYF
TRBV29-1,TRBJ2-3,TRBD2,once,TGCAACGTTGAACGACAGGGACTAGCGGATACGCAGTATTTT,CNVERQGLADTQYF
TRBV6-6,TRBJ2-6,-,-,TGTGCCAGCAGTTTATATGACAGCTCTGGGGCCAACGTCCTGACTTTC,CASSLYDSSGANVLTF
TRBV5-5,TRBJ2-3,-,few,TGTGCCAGCAGCTTTTCTTTTACAGATACGCAGTATTTT,CASSFSFTDTQYF
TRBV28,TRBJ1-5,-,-,TGTGCCAGCAGTTTAATGGGAATGGGTCAGCCCCAGCATTTT,CASSLMGMGQPQHF
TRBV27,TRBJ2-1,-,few,TGTGCCAGCACTCGATCGGGGGTGGCCCCGAATGAGCAGTTCTTC,CASTRSGVAPNEQFF
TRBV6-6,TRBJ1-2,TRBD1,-,TGTGCCAGCAGTTCCCCCCAAGAACAGGGGGCAGGCTATGGCTACACCTTC,CASSSPQEQGAGYGYTF
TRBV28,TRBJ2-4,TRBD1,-,TGTGCCAGCAGTTCTCCGGGACAGGGGATCGGCAATGAGCAGTACTTC,CASSSPGQGIGNEQYF